The clone carrying this T cell receptor (beta chain) came up many times. This specimen belongs to a study of CD8+CD57+ T cells in acquired aplastic anemia. Genomic DNA was employed as the template in profiling TCR beta VDJ and CDR3. TCRdb re-derived calls from the reads in MiXCR, one entry per CDR3 protein. The repertoire has some 170,000 distinct CDR3 sequences, around 50% of them found once; the top ten carry more than 0.95%. Those patients picked for sequencing had displayed CD8+CD57+ cell expansion on flow cytometry. This clonotype originated in a human donor with aplastic anemia. The sample comprised sorted CD4+, CD8+, or CD8+CD57+ T cells (not recorded which) from PBMCs.

The CDR3 DNA reads as TGTGCCACAGCTACCTACAATGAGCAGTTCTTC. It encodes CATATYNEQFF. J is TRBJ2-1 and V is TRBV12-3 or TRBV12-4, with unresolved D. V was shortened by 10 bases and J by 2 bases, with 6 bases between the two germline ends. The CDR3 spans 11 residues.